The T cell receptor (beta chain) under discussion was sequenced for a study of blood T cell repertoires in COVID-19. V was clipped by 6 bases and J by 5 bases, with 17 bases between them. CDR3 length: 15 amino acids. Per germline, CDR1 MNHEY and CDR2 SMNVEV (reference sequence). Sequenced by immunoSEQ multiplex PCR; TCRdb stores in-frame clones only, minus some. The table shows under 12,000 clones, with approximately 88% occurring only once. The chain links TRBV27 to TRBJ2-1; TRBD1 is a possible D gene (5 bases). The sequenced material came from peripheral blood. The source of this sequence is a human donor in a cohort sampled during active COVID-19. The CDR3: CASSPSVGVDNEQFF. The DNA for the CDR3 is TGTGCCAGCAGCCCCTCGGTAGGGGTCGACAATGAGCAGTTCTTC.